This T cell receptor (beta chain) is drawn from a study of T cells in localized non-small cell lung cancer. Whole-study results and caveats: With higher T cell density in blood came longer overall survival. Analysis by sequencing included only one tumor region, so heterogeneity remains possible. When the top 100 tumor clones were examined, a median about 60 of them also appeared in the adjacent lung, which was paired and uninvolved.

Data came from immunoSEQ multiplex PCR; TCRdb stores just in-frame clones and leaves some out. The sample gives over 55,000 clones, roughly nine tenths of which show up once; under 2.5% is in the top ten. V gave up 4 bases and J gave up 4 bases, with 12 bases separating them. Germline loops: CDR1 SGDLS, CDR2 YYNGEE. The CDR3 is 13 amino acids. About this clone itself: Antigen specificity is unknown.

The sequence came from a woman aged 35-75 years with stage I lung adenocarcinoma. The specimen was peripheral blood, collected before any cancer treatment. This chain connects TRBV9 to TRBJ2-7; D might be TRBD1 (6 bases). The DNA of the CDR3 is TGTGCCAGCAGCCCCGGGACACCTTACGAGCAGTACTTC. Amino acids: CASSPGTPYEQYF. The variable domain in full, with the rest retrieved from reference TRBV9 and TRBJ2-7, is DSGVTQTPKHLITATGQRVTLRCSPRSGDLSVYWYQQSLDQGLQFLIQYYNGEERAKGNILERFSAQQFPDLHSELNLSSLELGDSALYFCASSPGTPYEQYFGPGTRLTVT.